This T cell receptor beta chain was sequenced during a study of OX40 agonist ivuxolimab in advanced cancers. Turning to the study itself: Two patients with cutaneous melanoma and one with hepatocellular carcinoma, three in total, showed partial responses.

Profiled with immunoSEQ multiplex PCR; TCRdb holds only in-frame clones, not every one. The table includes over 90,000 clones, roughly 95% detected once. The starting material was CD4+ or CD8+ T cells sorted from blood, obtained in a trial of the OX40 agonist ivuxolimab. This receptor was taken from an adult with an advanced solid tumor such as melanoma, head and neck, liver or kidney cancer.

CDR3 DNA sequence: TGTGCCAGCAGTGAAGGGCAGGCCCGTGGCTACACCTTC. It translates to CASSEGQARGYTF. The chain has TRBV2 and TRBJ1-2; no clear D. This CDR3 region has 13 residues. Trimming removed 1 base from V and 7 bases from J, with 10 bases in between. Germline V gives CDR1 SNHLY, CDR2 FYNNEI.